The 26 T cell receptor beta chains below come from one sample, sequenced in a study of cytomegalovirus exposure and HLA in healthy donors. TCRdb keeps only in-frame clones here, not all; method: immunoSEQ multiplex PCR. The sample contains around 60,000 clones, around 90% of which appear only once. The sequenced sample consisted of PBMCs. The receptors were gathered from a man younger than 35 in good health and CMV-seronegative.

The rearrangement uses TRBV7-9 and TRBJ2-3; the D gene is possibly TRBD2 (5 bases). The CDR3 spans 16 residues. From germline, CDR1 is SEHNR and CDR2 FQNEAQ (reference sequence). V was pared by 3 bases and J by 0 bases, with 13 bases between. The CDR3 is CASSFLAALSTDTQYF. The CDR3 region has the DNA TGTGCCAGCAGCTTTCTAGCAGCCTTGAGCACAGATACGCAGTATTTT.

This rearrangement joins TRBV28 to TRBJ2-2; D gene ambiguous. CDR1 and CDR2 from the germline V gene are MDHEN and SYDVKM. The V and J ends lost 7 bases and 6 bases respectively, with 15 bases between them. The CDR3 consists of 14 residues. The CDR3 nucleotides are TGTGCCAGCAATCGAGTTGGTTTTGCCGGGGAGCTGTTTTTT. This translates into CASNRVGFAGELFF.

V is TRBV18 and J is TRBJ2-2; the D gene is possibly TRBD1 (6 bases). Trimming pared 3 bases from V and 6 bases from J, leaving 11 bases between. This CDR3 region has 14 residues. The germline V gene encodes CDR1 KGHSH and CDR2 LQKENI. This CDR3 is CASSPRQVAGELFF. The CDR3 DNA follows: TGTGCCAGCTCACCGCGACAGGTTGCCGGGGAGCTGTTTTTT.

This chain connects TRBV7-9 to TRBJ1-1; no definite D call. Germline CDR1 reads SEHNR; CDR2 reads FQNEAQ (reference sequence). The CDR3 runs to 16 residues. Trimming removed 2 bases from V and 0 bases from J, with 13 bases in between. CDR3: CASSLSDISVNTEAFF. The CDR3 DNA follows: TGTGCCAGCAGCTTATCCGACATCTCTGTGAACACTGAAGCTTTCTTT. Variable domain in full (rest from reference TRBV7-9 and TRBJ1-1): DTGVSQNPRHKITKRGQNVTFRCDPISEHNRLYWYRQTLGQGPEFLTYFQNEAQLEKSRLLSDRFSAERPKGSFSTLEIQRTEQGDSAMYLCASSLSDISVNTEAFFGQGTRLTVV.

The chain carries TRBV4-1 and TRBJ2-7; 8 bases are a match to TRBD1. Germline CDR1 reads MGHRA; CDR2 reads YSYEKL. This CDR3 spans 16 amino acids. V was pared by 0 bases and J by 4 bases, with 8 bases of the junction left unmatched. The CDR3 loop reads CASSQDRGTGLYEQYF. The DNA of the CDR3 is TGCGCCAGCAGCCAAGATCGGGGGACAGGACTTTACGAGCAGTACTTC.

This clone was seen only a few times. The rearrangement uses TRBV28 and TRBJ2-1; tentative D call: TRBD1 (5 bases). Trimming removed 7 bases from V and 3 bases from J, with 13 bases in between. The CDR3 consists of 14 residues. Germline-derived CDR1 and CDR2 are MDHEN and SYDVKM. The CDR3 is CASTLGRDYNEQFF. The DNA of the CDR3 is TGTGCCAGCACCCTGGGCAGGGACTACAATGAGCAGTTCTTC.

The V and J genes are TRBV15 and TRBJ2-7; 7 nucleotides align to TRBD2. CDR3 length: 14 amino acids. The germline V gene encodes CDR1 LNHNV and CDR2 YYDKDF (reference sequence). With 5 bases clipped from V and 4 bases from J, the junction kept 8 bases outside the gene matches. CDR3 amino acids: CATSPRPGGYEQYF. In DNA form, the CDR3 reads TGTGCCACCAGCCCACGCCCGGGGGGATACGAGCAGTACTTC.

The chain is built from TRBV5-1 and TRBJ2-5; the match to TRBD1 covers 7 bases. This CDR3 contains 16 residues. The ends lost 1 base at V and 2 bases at J; junction bases unmatched: 8. Germline CDR1 SGHRS, CDR2 YFSETQ. The DNA of the CDR3 is TGCGCCAGCAGCTTGTCGGGACAGAGAATTCAAGAGACCCAGTACTTC. Translated, it gives CASSLSGQRIQETQYF. Supplemented by reference TRBV5-1 and TRBJ2-5, the full variable domain reads KAGVTQTPRYLIKTRGQQVTLSCSPISGHRSVSWYQQTPGQGLQFLFEYFSETQRNKGNFPGRFSGRQFSNSRSEMNVSTLELGDSALYLCASSLSGQRIQETQYFGPGTRLLVL.

This rearrangement joins TRBV5-1 to TRBJ2-1; unclear D gene. V lost 4 bases and J lost 5, with 7 bases in between. The CDR3 extends over 12 amino acids. Germline CDR1 SGHRS, CDR2 YFSETQ. This CDR3 is CASSPRDNEQFF. In nucleotides, the CDR3 is TGCGCCAGCAGCCCCCGAGACAATGAGCAGTTCTTC. The full variable domain, completed using reference TRBV5-1 and TRBJ2-1, is KAGVTQTPRYLIKTRGQQVTLSCSPISGHRSVSWYQQTPGQGLQFLFEYFSETQRNKGNFPGRFSGRQFSNSRSEMNVSTLELGDSALYLCASSPRDNEQFFGPGTRLTVL.

This clone showed up just once. The V and J genes are TRBV4-3 and TRBJ2-7; D unresolved. The CDR3 spans 14 residues. CDR1 is LGHNA and CDR2 is YSLEER in the germline V gene. The V end lost 1 base, the J end lost 3 bases, and 10 bases lay between the germline ends. The CDR3 region has the DNA TGCGCCAGCAGCCAAGCCTCTACAGACTACGAGCAGTACTTC. Translating it yields CASSQASTDYEQYF.

CDR3 sequence reads: CASSKWAGPDEQYF. The CDR3 nucleotides read TGTGCCAGCAGCAAATGGGCAGGGCCCGACGAGCAGTACTTC. The chain links TRBV21-1 to TRBJ2-7; whether TRBD1, the table's D call, matches the DNA was not checked. TRBV21-1 is deemed a pseudogene. The CDR3 spans 14 residues.

This clone was observed once. The chain links TRBV15 to TRBJ1-3; D is unresolved. Germline CDR1 and CDR2: LNHNV and YYDKDF (reference sequence). The ends were cut back, 3 bases at V and 2 bases at J, with 8 bases in the middle. The CDR3 contains 14 residues. CDR3 nucleotides: TGTGCCACCAGCAGCTCAGAAACTGGAAACACCATATATTTT. This encodes CATSSSETGNTIYF. The complete variable domain, with remaining parts taken from reference TRBV15 and TRBJ1-3, reads DAMVIQNPRYQVTQFGKPVTLSCSQTLNHNVMYWYQQKSSQAPKLLFHYYDKDFNNEADTPDNFQSRRPNTSFCFLDIRSPGLGDTAMYLCATSSSETGNTIYFGEGSWLTVV.

The chain uses TRBV7-2 and TRBJ2-5, with 7 bases fitting TRBD1. From germline, CDR1 is SGHTA and CDR2 FQGNSA. V trimming: 4 bases; J trimming: 1 base; junction bases outside the gene matches: 9. This CDR3 has 16 residues. The DNA for the CDR3 is TGTGCCAGCAGCTCCCCGGGACAGACCATCCAAGAGACCCAGTACTTC. This sequence encodes CASSSPGQTIQETQYF.

The CDR3 region is CASSQGDEQFF. CDR3 nucleotide sequence: TGCGCCAGCAGCCAGGGCGATGAGCAGTTCTTC. The chain couples TRBV4-3 to TRBJ2-1; D unclear. CDR1 is LGHNA, CDR2 YSLEER, per germline. V was trimmed by 3 bases and J by 8 bases, leaving 5 bases between them. This CDR3 is built from 11 residues.

V gene TRBV13 combines with J gene TRBJ2-7, with TRBD2 as a possible D gene (5 bases). The CDR3 is made up of 15 amino acids. Trimming shortened V by 5 bases and J by 4 bases, and 18 bases separated the two germline ends. CDR1 is PRHDT and CDR2 is FYEKMQ in the germline V gene (reference sequence). Here the CDR3 DNA reads TGTGCCAGCAGCATCCCGATTGAGGGCGGGTACGAGCAGTACTTC. Encoded protein: CASSIPIEGGYEQYF.

This chain uses TRBV25-1 with TRBJ2-7; weak D call: TRBD2 (6 bases). Germline V gene lookup returns CDR1 MGHDK and CDR2 SYGVNS. The CDR3 loop spans 16 amino acids. V was clipped by 5 bases and J by 1 base, with 18 bases between them. CDR3: CASSSGGGSGSYEQYF. CDR3 coding DNA: TGTGCCAGCAGTTCTGGTGGGGGGAGTGGATCCTACGAGCAGTACTTC.

This chain links TRBV11-1 with TRBJ1-2; D perhaps matches TRBD1 (6 bases). CDR1 and CDR2 (germline): SGHAT, FQDESV (reference sequence). The germline V and J ends were trimmed by 5 bases and 0 bases, with 7 bases remaining between them. The CDR3 sequence is 13 residues long. The CDR3 region is CASSRGTNYGYTF. Written as DNA, the CDR3 is TGTGCCAGCAGCAGGGGGACTAACTATGGCTACACCTTC.

This clone appeared a single time. The J gene is TRBJ2-7, the V gene TRBV2; no definite D call. V was trimmed by 1 base and J by 0 bases, leaving 7 bases between them. CDR1 and CDR2 (germline): SNHLY, FYNNEI. This CDR3 region has 14 residues. The CDR3 DNA sequence: TGTGCCAGCAGTGAAGTGTCCCGCTCCTACGAGCAGTACTTC. Amino acid sequence: CASSEVSRSYEQYF.

V and J are TRBV11-3 and TRBJ2-2; no reliable D call. Germline V gives CDR1 SGHNT, CDR2 YENEEA. CDR3 length equals 14 residues. The V and J ends lost 1 base and 7 bases respectively, with 10 bases between them. CDR3 sequence (DNA): TGTGCCAGCAGCTTAGGCGGCCGGGTCGGGGAGCTGTTTTTT. Translated: CASSLGGRVGELFF.

The chain has TRBV7-9 and TRBJ2-7; D remains ambiguous. Germline-derived CDR1 and CDR2 are SEHNR and FQNEAQ (reference sequence). CDR3 length: 13 residues. V lost 5 bases and J lost 3, with 11 bases in between. The chain's CDR3 is CASSAGEIYEQYF. DNA for the CDR3: TGTGCCAGCAGCGCCGGAGAGATCTACGAGCAGTACTTC.

V usage is TRBV11-2 and J usage is TRBJ2-3, with D perhaps matching TRBD2 (5 bases). The CDR3 length is 15 residues. CDR1 is SGHAT and CDR2 is FQNNGV in the germline V gene. V was cut by 2 bases and J by 6 bases, with 15 bases left in between. CDR3 sequence (DNA): TGTGCCAGCAGCTTAATCCCGGACGGGATCGATACGCAGTATTTT. Its translation is CASSLIPDGIDTQYF.

The gene calls are TRBV30 and TRBJ2-1; 9 bases agree with TRBD2. Germline CDR1 reads GTSNPN; CDR2 reads SVGIG (reference sequence). The CDR3 is 16 residues long. The V gene end was trimmed by 8 bases and the J gene end by 0 bases; junction bases not matched to a gene: 11. In nucleotides, the CDR3 is TGTGCCGGGCCGGGACTAGCAGAATACTCCTACAATGAGCAGTTCTTC. Its protein is CAGPGLAEYSYNEQFF.

This sequence joins TRBV18 and TRBJ2-7; possibly TRBD1 for D (6 bases). CDR3 length equals 13 residues. The germline V gene has CDR1 KGHSH and CDR2 LQKENI. Trimming stripped 3 bases from V and 2 bases from J, with 8 bases between. The CDR3 protein is CASSPSGAYEQYF. The CDR3 DNA follows: TGTGCCAGCTCACCGTCAGGGGCCTACGAGCAGTACTTC.

This sequence joins TRBV4-3 and TRBJ2-5; D is unclear. Looked up from germline, CDR1 is LGHNA and CDR2 is YSLEER. V lost 4 bases, J lost 1 base, and 16 bases lay in between. The CDR3 extends over 16 amino acids. CDR3 sequence: CASSPSRFRSQETQYF. CDR3 sequence (DNA): TGCGCCAGCAGCCCGAGTAGGTTTCGGAGCCAAGAGACCCAGTACTTC.

This chain links TRBV6-4 with TRBJ2-1, with 8 positions matching TRBD1. J lost 7 bases, V lost 5 bases, and 10 bases had no gene match. The CDR3 spans 15 residues. Germline-derived CDR1 and CDR2 are MRHNA and SNTAGT. In nucleotides, the CDR3 is TGTGCCAGCAGTATTACCAGGGGGCGCGGGAATGAGCAGTTCTTC. Protein sequence: CASSITRGRGNEQFF.

V usage is TRBV19 and J usage is TRBJ2-1, with 7 bases identical to TRBD2. V lost 3 bases and J lost 3; bases outside the gene matches: 8. This CDR3 is built from 16 residues. Germline V gives CDR1 LNHDA, CDR2 SQIVND (reference sequence). The CDR3 bases are TGTGCCAGTAGTATTGAGGCCGGGACTAACTACAATGAGCAGTTCTTC. The encoded protein is CASSIEAGTNYNEQFF.